This TCR beta chain was captured by sequencing in a study of T cell clonality in common variable immunodeficiency. The study's findings and limits: The cause of increased CVID clonality remains unclear without subpopulation sequencing. CVID subjects showed higher TCRbeta clonality than healthy controls.

This clone was seen ten or more times. Its antigen is still unknown. The read ends 3 residues shy of where the CDR3 ends; the end is completed using the germline J gene. CVID and control samples used equivalent genomic DNA input. Sequencing used immunoSEQ multiplex PCR; TCRdb keeps in-frame clones, though not all of them. This sample comprises more than 65,000 clones, none seen once only. This CDR3 contains 13 residues. Germline V CDR1 and CDR2: SQVTM, ANQGSEA. V lost 7 bases to trimming and J lost 2 bases, with 14 bases between them. The V gene is TRBV29-1, the J gene TRBJ1-1; perhaps TRBD1 as D (6 bases). The sequence was collected from a person aged 18 to 75 in good health. The sample was peripheral blood mononuclear cells. Incomplete CDR3 DNA: TGCAGCGATCGTAGGACAGCTAACACTGAA. It codes for CSDRRTANTE. The entire CDR3 reads CSDRRTANTEAFF.